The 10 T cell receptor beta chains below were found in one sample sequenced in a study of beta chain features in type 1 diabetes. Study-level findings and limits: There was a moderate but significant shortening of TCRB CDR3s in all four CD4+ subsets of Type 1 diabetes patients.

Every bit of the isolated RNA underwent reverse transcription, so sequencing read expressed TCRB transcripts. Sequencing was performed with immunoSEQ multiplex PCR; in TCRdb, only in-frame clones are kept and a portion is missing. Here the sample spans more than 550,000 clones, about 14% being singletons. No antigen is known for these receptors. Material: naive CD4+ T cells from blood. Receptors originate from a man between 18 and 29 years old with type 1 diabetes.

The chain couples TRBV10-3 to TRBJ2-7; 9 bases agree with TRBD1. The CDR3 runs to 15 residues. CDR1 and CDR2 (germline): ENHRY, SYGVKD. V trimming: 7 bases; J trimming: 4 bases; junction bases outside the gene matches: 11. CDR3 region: CAITIFTGGGYEQYF. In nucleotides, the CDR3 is TGTGCCATCACAATATTCACAGGGGGCGGATACGAGCAGTACTTC.

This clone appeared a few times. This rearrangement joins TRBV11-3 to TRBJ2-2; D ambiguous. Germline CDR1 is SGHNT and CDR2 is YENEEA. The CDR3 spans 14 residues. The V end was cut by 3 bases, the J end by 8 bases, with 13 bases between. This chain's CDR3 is CASSFRFPSGELFF. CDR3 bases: TGTGCCAGCAGCTTTCGATTTCCGTCGGGGGAGCTGTTTTTT.

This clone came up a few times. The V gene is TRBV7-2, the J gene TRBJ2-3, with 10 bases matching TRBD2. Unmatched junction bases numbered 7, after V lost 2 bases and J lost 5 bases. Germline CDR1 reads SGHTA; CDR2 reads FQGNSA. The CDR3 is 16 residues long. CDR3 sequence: CASSLKAGGPEDTQYF. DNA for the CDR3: TGTGCCAGCAGCTTAAAAGCGGGAGGGCCCGAAGATACGCAGTATTTT.

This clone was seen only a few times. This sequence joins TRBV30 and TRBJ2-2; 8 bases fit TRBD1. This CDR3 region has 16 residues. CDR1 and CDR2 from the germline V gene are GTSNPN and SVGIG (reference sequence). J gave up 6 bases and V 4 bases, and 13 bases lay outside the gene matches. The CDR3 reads CAWIFGQGLSPGELFF. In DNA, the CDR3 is TGTGCCTGGATTTTTGGACAGGGCTTGTCTCCCGGGGAGCTGTTTTTT.

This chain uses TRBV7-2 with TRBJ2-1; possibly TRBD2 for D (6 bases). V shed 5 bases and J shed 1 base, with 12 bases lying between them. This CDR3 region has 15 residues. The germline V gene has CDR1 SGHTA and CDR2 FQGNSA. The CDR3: CASSPAGRSYNEQFF. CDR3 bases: TGTGCCAGCAGCCCCGCGGGGAGGTCCTACAATGAGCAGTTCTTC.

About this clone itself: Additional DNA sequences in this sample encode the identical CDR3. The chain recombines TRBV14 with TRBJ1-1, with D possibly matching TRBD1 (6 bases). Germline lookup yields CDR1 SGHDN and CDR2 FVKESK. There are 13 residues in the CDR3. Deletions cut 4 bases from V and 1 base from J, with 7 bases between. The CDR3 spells CASSRQENTEAFF. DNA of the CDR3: TGTGCCAGCAGCCGACAGGAGAACACTGAAGCTTTCTTT. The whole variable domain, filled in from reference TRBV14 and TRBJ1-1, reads EAGVTQFPSHSVIEKGQTVTLRCDPISGHDNLYWYRRVMGKEIKFLLHFVKESKQDESGMPNNRFLAERTGGTYSTLKVQPAELEDSGVYFCASSRQENTEAFFGQGTRLTVV.

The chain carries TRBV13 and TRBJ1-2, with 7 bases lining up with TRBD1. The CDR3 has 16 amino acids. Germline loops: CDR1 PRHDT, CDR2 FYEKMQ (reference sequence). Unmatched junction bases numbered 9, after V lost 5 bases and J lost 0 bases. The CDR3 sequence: CASSRKGAITNYGYTF. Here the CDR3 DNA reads TGTGCCAGCAGCCGCAAGGGGGCTATCACTAACTATGGCTACACCTTC.

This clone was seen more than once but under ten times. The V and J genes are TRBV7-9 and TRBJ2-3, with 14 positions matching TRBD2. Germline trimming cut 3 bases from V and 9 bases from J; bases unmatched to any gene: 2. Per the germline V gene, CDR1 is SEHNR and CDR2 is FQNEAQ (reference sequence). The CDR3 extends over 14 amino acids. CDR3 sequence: CASSFGTSGSTQYF. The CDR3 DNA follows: TGTGCCAGCAGCTTCGGGACTAGCGGGAGCACGCAGTATTTT.

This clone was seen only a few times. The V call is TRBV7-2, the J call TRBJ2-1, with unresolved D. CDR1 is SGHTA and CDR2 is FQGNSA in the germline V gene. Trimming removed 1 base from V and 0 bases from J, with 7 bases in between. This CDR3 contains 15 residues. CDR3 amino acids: CASSLDPSSYNEQFF. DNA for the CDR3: TGTGCCAGCAGCTTAGACCCGAGCTCCTACAATGAGCAGTTCTTC.

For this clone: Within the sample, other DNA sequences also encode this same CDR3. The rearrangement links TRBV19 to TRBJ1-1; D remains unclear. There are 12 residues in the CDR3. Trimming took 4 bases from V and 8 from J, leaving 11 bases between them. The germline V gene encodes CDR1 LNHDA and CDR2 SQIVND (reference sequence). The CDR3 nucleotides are TGTGCCAGTAGTACCTCCGGCCCAGAAGCTTTCTTT. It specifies CASSTSGPEAFF.